These T cell receptor beta chains were read from a single sample in a study of shared clonotypes between healthy human individuals. TCRdb keeps only in-frame clones here, not all; method: immunoSEQ multiplex PCR. The table has approximately 620,000 clones, more than 95% seen once. The sequenced sample was naive CD4+ T cells sorted from blood. These receptors were collected from a woman aged 25 to 45 in good health. Both conserved end residues are part of each CDR3. The D gene is left open where the match is weak. Size is omitted from some rows. Given values are once, few, many or a class for expanded clones.

v_call: TRBV29-1; j_call: TRBJ2-1; d_call: TRBD2; clone_size: once; cdr3_nt: TGCAGCGTTAGCGGGAGGCTAAACAATGAGCAGTTCTTC; cdr3_aa: CSVSGRLNNEQFF
v_call: TRBV7-6; j_call: TRBJ2-2; d_call: -; clone_size: -; cdr3_nt: TGTGCCAGCAGCTTAGCGCCCGGGGAGCTGTTTTTT; cdr3_aa: CASSLAPGELFF
v_call: TRBV27; j_call: TRBJ1-4; d_call: -; clone_size: -; cdr3_nt: TGTGCCAGCAGTTCTCTAGGGGTCACTAATGAAAAACTGTTTTTT; cdr3_aa: CASSSLGVTNEKLFF
v_call: TRBV19; j_call: TRBJ2-5; d_call: -; clone_size: -; cdr3_nt: TGTGCCAGTAGTATGTGGTACCAAGAGACCCAGTACTTC; cdr3_aa: CASSMWYQETQYF
v_call: TRBV11-2; j_call: TRBJ2-7; d_call: -; clone_size: -; cdr3_nt: TGTGCCAGCAGGCGGGTACAGGGTAAGGACGAGCAGTACTTC; cdr3_aa: CASRRVQGKDEQYF
v_call: TRBV2; j_call: TRBJ1-5; d_call: -; clone_size: once; cdr3_nt: TGTGCCAGCAGTGGCTGGTCCTGGGACAATCAGCCCCAGCATTTT; cdr3_aa: CASSGWSWDNQPQHF
v_call: TRBV18; j_call: TRBJ1-1; d_call: TRBD1; clone_size: -; cdr3_nt: TGTGCCAGCTCACCATGGGACAGGGCGAACACTGAAGCTTTCTTT; cdr3_aa: CASSPWDRANTEAFF
v_call: TRBV7-2; j_call: TRBJ2-5; d_call: -; clone_size: -; cdr3_nt: TGTGCCAGCAGCCCACCGTCCGGCTGGCGGACCGTTAAGGAGACCCAGTACTTC; cdr3_aa: CASSPPSGWRTVKETQYF
v_call: TRBV28; j_call: TRBJ1-2; d_call: TRBD1; clone_size: -; cdr3_nt: TGTGCCAGCAGACCCATGGGGGGACAGGGTCGTTCCGGCTATGGCTACACCTTC; cdr3_aa: CASRPMGGQGRSGYGYTF
v_call: TRBV5-6; j_call: TRBJ2-7; d_call: TRBD2; clone_size: -; cdr3_nt: TGTGCCAGCAGCCTCTGGGGACTAGCGGGGTCGAGCTCCTACGAGCAGTACTTC; cdr3_aa: CASSLWGLAGSSSYEQYF
v_call: TRBV7-9; j_call: TRBJ2-7; d_call: TRBD2; clone_size: -; cdr3_nt: TGTGCCAGCAGCTTTAATACCTGGACTAGCGGGAAGCAGTACTTC; cdr3_aa: CASSFNTWTSGKQYF
v_call: TRBV7-3; j_call: TRBJ2-1; d_call: TRBD1; clone_size: -; cdr3_nt: TGTGCCAGCAGTCAACCCGGACAGGCAAGAGGCAATGAGCAGTTCTTC; cdr3_aa: CASSQPGQARGNEQFF
v_call: TRBV6-5; j_call: TRBJ1-4; d_call: -; clone_size: -; cdr3_nt: TGTGCCAGCAGTTACTCATCCGGGAAACTGTTTTTT; cdr3_aa: CASSYSSGKLFF
v_call: TRBV28; j_call: TRBJ1-3; d_call: -; clone_size: -; cdr3_nt: TGTGCCAGCAGGACCCAAGGGGATGGAAACACCATATATTTT; cdr3_aa: CASRTQGDGNTIYF
v_call: TRBV19; j_call: TRBJ1-2; d_call: TRBD1; clone_size: -; cdr3_nt: TGTGCCAGTAGTCGGTCCGGGACAGGGGCCGCGAGCCTATATGGCTACACCTTC; cdr3_aa: CASSRSGTGAASLYGYTF
v_call: TRBV10-3; j_call: TRBJ2-3; d_call: -; clone_size: -; cdr3_nt: TGTGCCATCAATGAACGGGAGTTCTTAGATACGCAGTATTTT; cdr3_aa: CAINEREFLDTQYF
v_call: TRBV27; j_call: TRBJ2-2; d_call: -; clone_size: -; cdr3_nt: TGTGCCAGCAGTTGGGGGAGGCGGGACACCGGGGAGCTGTTTTTT; cdr3_aa: CASSWGRRDTGELFF
v_call: TRBV5-6; j_call: TRBJ2-7; d_call: -; clone_size: -; cdr3_nt: TGTGCCAGCAGCTTGGATGGTTACGAGCAGTACTTC; cdr3_aa: CASSLDGYEQYF
v_call: TRBV28; j_call: TRBJ1-5; d_call: -; clone_size: -; cdr3_nt: TGTGCCAGCAGTTTATACGCACAAGGGAGCAATCAGCCCCAGCATTTT; cdr3_aa: CASSLYAQGSNQPQHF
v_call: TRBV4-1; j_call: TRBJ2-7; d_call: -; clone_size: -; cdr3_nt: TGCGCCAGCAGCCAAATACTCGGGACTGGATCCTACGAGCAGTACTTC; cdr3_aa: CASSQILGTGSYEQYF
v_call: TRBV9; j_call: TRBJ1-3; d_call: -; clone_size: -; cdr3_nt: TGTGCCAGCAGCGTTCAGCCGGGACAAGTGCCGATATATTTT; cdr3_aa: CASSVQPGQVPIYF
v_call: TRBV28; j_call: TRBJ1-1; d_call: -; clone_size: once; cdr3_nt: TGTGCCAGCAGAACACGGGACGCCCGACCAACTGAAGCTTTCTTT; cdr3_aa: CASRTRDARPTEAFF
v_call: TRBV28; j_call: TRBJ2-3; d_call: TRBD2; clone_size: -; cdr3_nt: TGTGCCAGCAGTTTATTATCCCTAGCGGGAGGGACGGGGGGAGATACGCAGTATTTT; cdr3_aa: CASSLLSLAGGTGGDTQYF
v_call: TRBV6-1; j_call: TRBJ1-1; d_call: -; clone_size: once; cdr3_nt: TGTGCCAGCCAGCTGGCAGAGAACACTGAAGCTTTCTTT; cdr3_aa: CASQLAENTEAFF
v_call: TRBV7-9; j_call: TRBJ1-1; d_call: -; clone_size: -; cdr3_nt: TGTGCCAGCACCCCGGCCGCGGGGCCGAACACTGAAGCTTTCTTT; cdr3_aa: CASTPAAGPNTEAFF
v_call: TRBV5-6; j_call: TRBJ1-2; d_call: -; clone_size: -; cdr3_nt: TGTGCCAGCAGGGCAGGGGCGAACTATGGCTACACCTTC; cdr3_aa: CASRAGANYGYTF
v_call: TRBV5-5; j_call: TRBJ2-7; d_call: TRBD2; clone_size: -; cdr3_nt: TGTGCCAGCAGCCCGGGGGGTAGCGGGATGCAGAAACAGTACTTC; cdr3_aa: CASSPGGSGMQKQYF
v_call: TRBV18; j_call: TRBJ2-7; d_call: TRBD1; clone_size: -; cdr3_nt: TGTGCCAGCTCACCGGGACAGGGTAGTCACGAGCAGTACTTC; cdr3_aa: CASSPGQGSHEQYF
v_call: TRBV4-1; j_call: TRBJ2-5; d_call: -; clone_size: -; cdr3_nt: TGCGCCAGCAGCCAAGCAATACAAGAGACCCAGTACTTC; cdr3_aa: CASSQAIQETQYF
v_call: TRBV11-1; j_call: TRBJ1-1; d_call: TRBD1; clone_size: -; cdr3_nt: TGTGCCAGCAGCAGACAGGGGGCCACTGAAGCTTTCTTT; cdr3_aa: CASSRQGATEAFF
v_call: TRBV5-4; j_call: TRBJ2-3; d_call: -; clone_size: -; cdr3_nt: TGTGCCAGCAGCCACACAGCACTCACAGATACGCAGTATTTT; cdr3_aa: CASSHTALTDTQYF
v_call: TRBV29-1; j_call: TRBJ2-5; d_call: TRBD2; clone_size: few; cdr3_nt: TGCAGCGTTCCAGCGGGAGGGCTTCGAGAGACCCAGTACTTC; cdr3_aa: CSVPAGGLRETQYF
v_call: TRBV4-1; j_call: TRBJ1-4; d_call: -; clone_size: -; cdr3_nt: TGCGCCAGCAGCCAAGATAGGTTGGGGAGAAAACTGTTTTTT; cdr3_aa: CASSQDRLGRKLFF
v_call: TRBV5-1; j_call: TRBJ2-1; d_call: TRBD2; clone_size: -; cdr3_nt: TGCGCCAGCAGCTTGGAGCTAGCGGATGACAATGAGCAGTTCTTC; cdr3_aa: CASSLELADDNEQFF
v_call: TRBV5-1; j_call: TRBJ2-1; d_call: TRBD2; clone_size: -; cdr3_nt: TGCGCCAGCAGCTTGGGAGGACTAGCGGGAGTTTCTCGCTACAATGAGCAGTTCTTC; cdr3_aa: CASSLGGLAGVSRYNEQFF
v_call: TRBV1; j_call: TRBJ2-3; d_call: -; clone_size: once; cdr3_nt: TGCACCAGCAGCCATTGTCGACTAGCGGGCCGAGATACGCAGTATTTT; cdr3_aa: CTSSHCRLAGRDTQYF
v_call: TRBV10-3; j_call: TRBJ2-1; d_call: -; clone_size: -; cdr3_nt: TGTGCCATCAGTGCGGAGACCAATGAGCAGTTCTTC; cdr3_aa: CAISAETNEQFF
v_call: TRBV5-1; j_call: TRBJ1-2; d_call: TRBD1; clone_size: -; cdr3_nt: TGCGCCAGCAGCTTCCCGGGACAGCAAGGGATCCAGGTCGGGGGCTACACCTTC; cdr3_aa: CASSFPGQQGIQVGGYTF
v_call: TRBV28; j_call: TRBJ2-5; d_call: -; clone_size: -; cdr3_nt: TGTGCCAGCAGGCCTTGGACAAACCAAGAGACCCAGTACTTC; cdr3_aa: CASRPWTNQETQYF
v_call: TRBV7-8; j_call: TRBJ1-1; d_call: -; clone_size: -; cdr3_nt: TGTGCCAGCAGCTTAGGATTGGAAGGAGAAGCTTTCTTT; cdr3_aa: CASSLGLEGEAFF
v_call: TRBV5-5; j_call: TRBJ2-1; d_call: TRBD2; clone_size: -; cdr3_nt: TGTGCCAGCAGCCGCACTAGCGGGAGCTACAATGAGCAGTTCTTC; cdr3_aa: CASSRTSGSYNEQFF
v_call: TRBV30; j_call: TRBJ1-1; d_call: TRBD1; clone_size: -; cdr3_nt: TGTGCCTGGAGTGTGGGACAGCGGAACACTGAAGCTTTCTTT; cdr3_aa: CAWSVGQRNTEAFF
v_call: TRBV7-9; j_call: TRBJ1-1; d_call: -; clone_size: -; cdr3_nt: TGTGCCAGCAGCTTGACAGGTGATAACACTGAAGCTTTCTTT; cdr3_aa: CASSLTGDNTEAFF
v_call: TRBV28; j_call: TRBJ2-1; d_call: -; clone_size: -; cdr3_nt: TGTGCCAGCAGTTCCGGGGCCCTCGGCTACAATGAGCAGTTCTTC; cdr3_aa: CASSSGALGYNEQFF
v_call: TRBV28; j_call: TRBJ1-5; d_call: -; clone_size: once; cdr3_nt: TGTGCCAGCAGTTTATCTAGTAAGGGACGGCAGCCCCAGCATTTT; cdr3_aa: CASSLSSKGRQPQHF
v_call: TRBV2; j_call: TRBJ1-2; d_call: -; clone_size: -; cdr3_nt: TGTGCCAGCAGTGTTAACTACCTGGGCTACACCTTC; cdr3_aa: CASSVNYLGYTF
v_call: TRBV10-2; j_call: TRBJ1-3; d_call: TRBD1; clone_size: -; cdr3_nt: TGCGCCAGCGGCCCACAGGGGACCCGTAGCACCATATATTTT; cdr3_aa: CASGPQGTRSTIYF